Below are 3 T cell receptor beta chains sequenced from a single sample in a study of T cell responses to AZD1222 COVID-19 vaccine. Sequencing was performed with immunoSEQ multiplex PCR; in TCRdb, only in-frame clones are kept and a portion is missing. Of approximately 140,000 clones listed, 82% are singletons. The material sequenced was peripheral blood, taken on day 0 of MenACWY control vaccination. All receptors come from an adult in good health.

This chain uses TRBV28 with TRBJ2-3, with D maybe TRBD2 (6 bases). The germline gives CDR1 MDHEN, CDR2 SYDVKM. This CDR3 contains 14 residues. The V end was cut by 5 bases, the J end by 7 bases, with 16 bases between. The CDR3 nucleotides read TGTGCCAGCAGTGGGGGGTCATCCTTCAATACGCAGTATTTT. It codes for CASSGGSSFNTQYF.

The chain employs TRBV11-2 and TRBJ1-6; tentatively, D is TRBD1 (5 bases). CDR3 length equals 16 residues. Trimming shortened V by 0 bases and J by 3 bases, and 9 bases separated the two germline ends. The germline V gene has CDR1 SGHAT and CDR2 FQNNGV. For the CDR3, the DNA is TGTGCCAGCAGCTTAGATCACAGGAGCTATAATTCACCCCTCCACTTT. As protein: CASSLDHRSYNSPLHF.

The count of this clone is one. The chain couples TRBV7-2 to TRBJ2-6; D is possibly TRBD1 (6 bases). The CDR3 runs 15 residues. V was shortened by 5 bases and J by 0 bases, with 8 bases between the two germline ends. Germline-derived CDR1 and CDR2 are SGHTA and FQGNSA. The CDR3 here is CASSGQNSGANVLTF. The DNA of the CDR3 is TGTGCCAGCAGCGGACAGAACTCTGGGGCCAACGTCCTGACTTTC.